This T cell receptor beta chain originates from a study of control samples from healthy donors and cancer patients. This table comes from immunoSEQ multiplex PCR, and its TCRdb copy is limited to in-frame clones, with some not included. The sample contains approximately 86,000 clones, roughly nine tenths of which appear only once. The germline V gene encodes CDR1 SGHAT and CDR2 FQNNGV. V was clipped by 1 base and J by 3 bases, with 6 bases between them. The CDR3 covers 13 residues. Sequenced material: blood. This receptor was identified in a young man in good health. This chain uses TRBV11-2 with TRBJ2-5; D unresolved. DNA for the CDR3: TGTGCCAGCAGCTTAGGACTGAAAGAGACCCAGTACTTC. Protein: CASSLGLKETQYF.